What follows are 2 T cell receptor beta chains derived from one specimen sequenced in a study of tumor-infiltrating lymphocytes in localized non-small cell lung cancer. This table comes from immunoSEQ multiplex PCR, and its TCRdb copy is limited to in-frame clones, with some not included. The sample shows some 11,000 clones, 65% to 75% of them seen only once. The specimen sequenced was uninvolved lung tissue not adjacent to the tumor. These TCRs come from a human donor with non-small cell lung cancer.

The V gene is TRBV19, the J gene TRBJ2-6, with D unclear. The CDR3 length is 18 residues. Germline V gene sequence: CDR1 LNHDA, CDR2 SQIVND (reference sequence). V lost 6 bases to trimming and J lost 3 bases, with 21 bases between them. The CDR3 loop reads CASRPESLALFGANVLTF. CDR3 DNA: TGTGCCAGTAGGCCGGAGAGTCTTGCCTTATTTGGGGCCAACGTCCTGACTTTC.

The V gene is TRBV4-3, the J gene TRBJ2-7; D is unresolved. The CDR3 runs 14 residues. Deletions cut 1 base from V and 2 bases from J, with 9 bases between. CDR1 and CDR2 (germline): LGHNA, YSLEER. DNA for the CDR3: TGCGCCAGCAGCCAAGGACCACCCGCCTACGAGCAGTACTTC. Its protein is CASSQGPPAYEQYF.